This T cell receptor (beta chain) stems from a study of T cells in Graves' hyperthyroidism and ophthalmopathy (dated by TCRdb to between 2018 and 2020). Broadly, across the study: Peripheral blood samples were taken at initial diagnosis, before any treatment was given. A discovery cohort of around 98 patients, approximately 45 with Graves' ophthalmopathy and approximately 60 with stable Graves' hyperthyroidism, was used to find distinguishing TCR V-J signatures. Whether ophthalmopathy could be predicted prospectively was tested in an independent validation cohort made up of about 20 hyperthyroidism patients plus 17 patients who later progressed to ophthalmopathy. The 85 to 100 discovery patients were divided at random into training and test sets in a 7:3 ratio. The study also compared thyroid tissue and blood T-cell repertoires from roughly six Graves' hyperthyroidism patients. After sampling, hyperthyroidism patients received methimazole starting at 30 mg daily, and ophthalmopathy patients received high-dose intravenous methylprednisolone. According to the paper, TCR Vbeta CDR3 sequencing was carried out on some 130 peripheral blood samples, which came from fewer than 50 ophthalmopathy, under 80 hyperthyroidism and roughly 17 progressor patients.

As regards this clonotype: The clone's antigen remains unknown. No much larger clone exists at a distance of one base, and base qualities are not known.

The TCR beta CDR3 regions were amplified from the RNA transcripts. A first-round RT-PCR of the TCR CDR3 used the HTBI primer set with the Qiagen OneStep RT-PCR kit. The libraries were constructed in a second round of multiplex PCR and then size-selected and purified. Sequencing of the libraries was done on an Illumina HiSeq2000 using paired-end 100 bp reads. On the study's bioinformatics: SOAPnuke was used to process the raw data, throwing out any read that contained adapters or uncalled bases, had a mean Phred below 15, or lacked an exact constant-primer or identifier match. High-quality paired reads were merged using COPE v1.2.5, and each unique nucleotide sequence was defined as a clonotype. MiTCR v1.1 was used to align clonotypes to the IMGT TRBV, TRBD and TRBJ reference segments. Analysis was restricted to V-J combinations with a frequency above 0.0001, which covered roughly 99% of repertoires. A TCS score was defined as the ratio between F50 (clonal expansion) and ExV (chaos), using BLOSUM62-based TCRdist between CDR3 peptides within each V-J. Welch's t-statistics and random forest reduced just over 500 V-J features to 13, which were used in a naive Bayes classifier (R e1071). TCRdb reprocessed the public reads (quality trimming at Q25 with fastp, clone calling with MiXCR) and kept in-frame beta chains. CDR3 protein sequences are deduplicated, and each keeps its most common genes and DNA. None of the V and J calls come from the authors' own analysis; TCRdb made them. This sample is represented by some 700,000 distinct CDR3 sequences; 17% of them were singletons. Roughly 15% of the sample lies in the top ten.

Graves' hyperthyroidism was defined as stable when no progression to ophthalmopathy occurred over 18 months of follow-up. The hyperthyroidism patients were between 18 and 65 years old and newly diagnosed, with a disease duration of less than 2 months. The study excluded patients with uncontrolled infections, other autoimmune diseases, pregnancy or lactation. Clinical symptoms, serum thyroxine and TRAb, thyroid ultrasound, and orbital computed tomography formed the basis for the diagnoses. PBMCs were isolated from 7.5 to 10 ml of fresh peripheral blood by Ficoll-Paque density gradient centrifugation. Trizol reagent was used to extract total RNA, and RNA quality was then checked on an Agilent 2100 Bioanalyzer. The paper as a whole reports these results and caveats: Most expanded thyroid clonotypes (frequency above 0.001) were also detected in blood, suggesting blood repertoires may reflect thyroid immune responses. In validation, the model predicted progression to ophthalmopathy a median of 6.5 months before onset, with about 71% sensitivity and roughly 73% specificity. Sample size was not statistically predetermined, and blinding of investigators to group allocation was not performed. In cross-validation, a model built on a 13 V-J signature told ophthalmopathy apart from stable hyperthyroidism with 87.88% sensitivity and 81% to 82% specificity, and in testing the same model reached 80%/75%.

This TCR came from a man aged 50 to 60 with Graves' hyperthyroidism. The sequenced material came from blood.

In nucleotide form, the sequence is TGTGCCAGCAGTGGGCAAGCGGGACGAGGCACCGGGGAGCTGTTTTTT. Its translation is CASSGQAGRGTGELFF. The receptor chain draws on TRBV6-1 and TRBJ2-2, with 7 bases in between that match TRBD2. CDR3 length: 16 amino acids, cysteine to phenylalanine. CDR3 DNA only is kept here, 48 bases in frame from base 1. Trimming leaves V shorter by 4 bases and J shorter by 4 bases, with the junction holding 9 bases beyond the gene matches. The germline V gene encodes CDR1 MNHNS and CDR2 SASEGT.